A selection of T cell receptor beta chains follows, all from one sample in a study of T cell repertoires in cytomegalovirus infection. TCRdb re-analysed the reads in MiXCR, keeping a single row per CDR3 protein. The sample carries about a million distinct CDR3 sequences, roughly a third recorded once. Which antigens these TCRs recognize remains unknown. Sequences were derived from cultured CD8+ T cells from PBMCs, sampled from culture after CMV antigen stimulation. The receptors stem from a human donor in good health (CMV status not recorded). Some clones in this sample may be carry-over from other donors' samples. Both conserved end residues are part of each CDR3. A D gene is named only where the DNA matches it firmly. Clone size appears in some rows only: once, few, many, or a class for an expanded clone.

abundance: few
v_gene: TRBV19
d_gene: TRBD2
j_gene: TRBJ2-3
CDR3nt: TGTGCCAGTTTTTCTCCGGGACTAGCGGGGAGCACAGATACGCAGTATTTT
CDR3aa: CASFSPGLAGSTDTQYF

abundance: .
v_gene: TRBV7-9
d_gene: .
j_gene: TRBJ1-5
CDR3nt: TGTGCCAGCAGTTCCAACCACGAGAACAATCAGCCCCAGCATTTT
CDR3aa: CASSSNHENNQPQHF

abundance: many
v_gene: TRBV7-2
d_gene: .
j_gene: TRBJ1-5
CDR3nt: TGTGCCAGCAGCTTAGGGATGGGGGGGCAGCCCCAGCATTTT
CDR3aa: CASSLGMGGQPQHF

abundance: many
v_gene: TRBV7-9
d_gene: .
j_gene: TRBJ1-1
CDR3nt: TGTGCCAGCAGCTGGGACGGAAACACTGAAGCTTTCTTT
CDR3aa: CASSWDGNTEAFF

abundance: many
v_gene: TRBV7-8
d_gene: TRBD1
j_gene: TRBJ2-1
CDR3nt: TGTGCCAGCAGCCCCCCGGGACAGTTGACCTACAATGAGCAGTTCTTC
CDR3aa: CASSPPGQLTYNEQFF

abundance: many
v_gene: TRBV7-2
d_gene: .
j_gene: TRBJ1-2
CDR3nt: TGTGCCAGCAGCCCGAGGAACGATGGCTACACCTTC
CDR3aa: CASSPRNDGYTF

abundance: .
v_gene: TRBV6-5
d_gene: TRBD2
j_gene: TRBJ2-1
CDR3nt: TGTGCCAGCAGTCGAGCTAGCGGGGGTTACAATGAGCAGTTCTTC
CDR3aa: CASSRASGGYNEQFF

abundance: .
v_gene: TRBV27
d_gene: .
j_gene: TRBJ1-6
CDR3nt: TGTGCCAGCGGAACACTCACCTTTTCACCCCTCCACTTT
CDR3aa: CASGTLTFSPLHF

abundance: .
v_gene: TRBV27
d_gene: .
j_gene: TRBJ1-3
CDR3nt: TGTGCCAGCAGTTTATTGGGGGGGAGTGGAAACACCATATATTTT
CDR3aa: CASSLLGGSGNTIYF

abundance: many
v_gene: TRBV9
d_gene: TRBD1
j_gene: TRBJ1-4
CDR3nt: TGTGCCAGCAGCGAATCAGGGGGCTGGGAAAAACTGTTTTTT
CDR3aa: CASSESGGWEKLFF

abundance: few
v_gene: TRBV6-6
d_gene: TRBD1
j_gene: TRBJ2-1
CDR3nt: TGTGCCAGCAGCAGGACAGGGGCCGTCTATGGTGAGCAGTTCTTC
CDR3aa: CASSRTGAVYGEQFF

abundance: many
v_gene: TRBV7-9
d_gene: .
j_gene: TRBJ1-2
CDR3nt: TGTGCCAGCAGCCCACCCAGGAATAGTGGCTACACCTTC
CDR3aa: CASSPPRNSGYTF

abundance: once
v_gene: TRBV4-1
d_gene: .
j_gene: TRBJ2-1
CDR3nt: TGCGCCAGCAGCCACCCCGGGCAATCCAATGAGCAGTTCTTC
CDR3aa: CASSHPGQSNEQFF

abundance: .
v_gene: TRBV27
d_gene: .
j_gene: TRBJ1-3
CDR3nt: TGTGCCAGCAGTCCCTCTTTCGGGGGAAACACCATATATTTT
CDR3aa: CASSPSFGGNTIYF

abundance: many
v_gene: TRBV12-3/TRBV12-4
d_gene: TRBD2
j_gene: TRBJ2-3
CDR3nt: TGTGCCAGCACCCCCTTAGCGGGGGGGCGCACGCAGTATTTT
CDR3aa: CASTPLAGGRTQYF

abundance: .
v_gene: TRBV29-1
d_gene: .
j_gene: TRBJ2-1
CDR3nt: TGCAGCGCAGGACAGCTACCCTACAATGAGCAGTTCTTC
CDR3aa: CSAGQLPYNEQFF

abundance: many
v_gene: TRBV7-2
d_gene: .
j_gene: TRBJ2-1
CDR3nt: TGTGCCAGCATCCCGGTGGGCCACAGTGATGAGCAGTTCTTC
CDR3aa: CASIPVGHSDEQFF

abundance: .
v_gene: TRBV6-6
d_gene: TRBD1
j_gene: TRBJ2-1
CDR3nt: TGTGCCAGCAGCCTACGACAGGGGCCGCTAGGAGATGAGCAGTTCTTC
CDR3aa: CASSLRQGPLGDEQFF

abundance: .
v_gene: TRBV28
d_gene: .
j_gene: TRBJ1-4
CDR3nt: TGTGCCAGCAGGACTCCTCCTTGGACATCAACTAATGAAAAACTGTTTTTT
CDR3aa: CASRTPPWTSTNEKLFF

abundance: .
v_gene: TRBV6-6
d_gene: .
j_gene: TRBJ1-5
CDR3nt: TGTGCCAGCATGGAGGCTTTCTATAGCAATCAGCCCCAGCATTTT
CDR3aa: CASMEAFYSNQPQHF

abundance: few
v_gene: TRBV15
d_gene: .
j_gene: TRBJ2-1
CDR3nt: TGTGCCACCAGCAGGATCCCCCCAATTTATGGCGACAATGAGCAGTTCTTC
CDR3aa: CATSRIPPIYGDNEQFF

abundance: .
v_gene: TRBV7-6
d_gene: TRBD1
j_gene: TRBJ1-2
CDR3nt: TGTGCCAGCAGCTACGACAGGGGATCTTTCCAAGGCTACACCTTC
CDR3aa: CASSYDRGSFQGYTF

abundance: .
v_gene: TRBV14
d_gene: TRBD2
j_gene: TRBJ2-3
CDR3nt: TGTGCGGCAAGTTTGCGGGGGGGCATGGTGGGGACAGATACGCAGTATTTT
CDR3aa: CAASLRGGMVGTDTQYF

abundance: .
v_gene: TRBV25-1
d_gene: TRBD1
j_gene: TRBJ1-4
CDR3nt: TGTGCCAGCAGTGGCCCCATCGACAGGGGCGGGAAGGGAGGAAAACTGTTTTTT
CDR3aa: CASSGPIDRGGKGGKLFF

abundance: .
v_gene: TRBV5-4
d_gene: .
j_gene: TRBJ2-3
CDR3nt: TGTGCCAGCAGCCCGGAGGCTACCCCGCCAGATACGCAGTATTTT
CDR3aa: CASSPEATPPDTQYF

abundance: few
v_gene: TRBV27
d_gene: .
j_gene: TRBJ1-2
CDR3nt: TGTGCCAGCAGTCCTAACGGAGGGAGAGGAGACTATGGCTACACCTTC
CDR3aa: CASSPNGGRGDYGYTF

abundance: .
v_gene: TRBV6-1
d_gene: .
j_gene: TRBJ2-5
CDR3nt: TGTGCCAGCAGTGGAACCCCCAGCCAAACACCAAGATGGACCCAGTACTTC
CDR3aa: CASSGTPSQTPRWTQYF

abundance: once
v_gene: TRBV6-5
d_gene: .
j_gene: TRBJ1-1
CDR3nt: TGTGCCAGCAGTTACTCGAGTTCTAGAGGGTTACCTGAAGCTTTCTTT
CDR3aa: CASSYSSSRGLPEAFF

abundance: .
v_gene: TRBV7-8
d_gene: .
j_gene: TRBJ2-3
CDR3nt: TGTGCCAGCAGCCCAAAAGGGGCTACTTCAGATACGCAGTATTTT
CDR3aa: CASSPKGATSDTQYF

abundance: .
v_gene: TRBV14
d_gene: TRBD2
j_gene: TRBJ2-5
CDR3nt: TGTGCCAGCAGCCAAGAAGGGGCTAGCGGGGTCTGGGAGACCCAGTACTTC
CDR3aa: CASSQEGASGVWETQYF

abundance: many
v_gene: TRBV7-7
d_gene: .
j_gene: TRBJ1-2
CDR3nt: TGTGCTAGCAGCCCGAGTCTAGGAATCTTAAACTTC
CDR3aa: CASSPSLGILNF

abundance: few
v_gene: TRBV3-1
d_gene: .
j_gene: TRBJ2-5
CDR3nt: TGTGCCAGCAGCCACCCGGCGGGGCAAGAGACCCAGTACTTC
CDR3aa: CASSHPAGQETQYF

abundance: once
v_gene: TRBV20-1
d_gene: .
j_gene: TRBJ1-3
CDR3nt: TGCAGTGCTAGAGCGACTTCTGGGGCTGGAAACACCATATATTTT
CDR3aa: CSARATSGAGNTIYF

abundance: few
v_gene: TRBV7-2
d_gene: .
j_gene: TRBJ2-1
CDR3nt: TGTGCCAGCAGCGTGGACAGTCAAACGGGGAATGAGCAGTTCTTC
CDR3aa: CASSVDSQTGNEQFF

abundance: few
v_gene: TRBV6-5
d_gene: TRBD1
j_gene: TRBJ1-1
CDR3nt: TGTGCCAGCAGTGTCGGCGGGACAGTTGAAGCTTTCTTT
CDR3aa: CASSVGGTVEAFF

abundance: .
v_gene: TRBV3-1
d_gene: .
j_gene: TRBJ1-4
CDR3nt: TGTGCCAGCAGTCGAAGGGAGGGATTGGGTGAAAAACTGTTTTTT
CDR3aa: CASSRREGLGEKLFF

abundance: .
v_gene: TRBV20-1
d_gene: .
j_gene: TRBJ2-7
CDR3nt: TGCAGTGCTCCGGTCAGTGGCGGGCTCGAGCAGTACTTC
CDR3aa: CSAPVSGGLEQYF

abundance: .
v_gene: TRBV6-4
d_gene: TRBD1
j_gene: TRBJ1-2
CDR3nt: TGTGCCAGCAGACCGGGGGACAGGGATGGCTACACCTTC
CDR3aa: CASRPGDRDGYTF

abundance: .
v_gene: TRBV7-9
d_gene: .
j_gene: TRBJ1-2
CDR3nt: TGTGCCAGCAGCCCCCTAGCCGTAACGATGGGCTACACCTTC
CDR3aa: CASSPLAVTMGYTF

abundance: .
v_gene: TRBV6-2/TRBV6-3
d_gene: .
j_gene: TRBJ2-3
CDR3nt: TGTGCCAGCAGTCTGGGGGCCACCGCCGCAGATACGCAGTATTTT
CDR3aa: CASSLGATAADTQYF

abundance: few
v_gene: TRBV20-1
d_gene: .
j_gene: TRBJ1-1
CDR3nt: TGCAGTGCCAAACAGGCCATGAACACTGAAGCTTTCTTT
CDR3aa: CSAKQAMNTEAFF

abundance: once
v_gene: TRBV27
d_gene: .
j_gene: TRBJ1-2
CDR3nt: TGTGCCAGCACCCCCAGCGCTGCGGTCTCTGGCTACACCTTC
CDR3aa: CASTPSAAVSGYTF

abundance: .
v_gene: TRBV6-5
d_gene: .
j_gene: TRBJ1-1
CDR3nt: TGTGCCAGCAGTCTTCTGACGTCGATGAACACTGAAGCTTTCTTT
CDR3aa: CASSLLTSMNTEAFF